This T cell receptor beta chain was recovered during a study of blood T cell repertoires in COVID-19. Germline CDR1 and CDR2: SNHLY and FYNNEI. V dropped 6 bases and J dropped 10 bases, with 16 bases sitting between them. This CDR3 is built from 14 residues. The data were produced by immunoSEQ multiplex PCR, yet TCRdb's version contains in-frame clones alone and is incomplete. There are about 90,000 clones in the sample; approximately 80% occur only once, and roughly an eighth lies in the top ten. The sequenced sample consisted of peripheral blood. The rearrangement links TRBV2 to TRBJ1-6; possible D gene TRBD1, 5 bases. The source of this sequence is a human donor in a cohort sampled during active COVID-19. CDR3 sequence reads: CASRSQGISSPLHF. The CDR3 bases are TGTGCCAGCAGGTCCCAGGGTATTAGCTCACCCCTCCACTTT.